This TCR beta chain was sequenced in a study of type 1 regulatory T cells. Study-level information: An in vitro protocol generated T-allo10, a Tr1-enriched, alloantigen-specific CD4 T cell product.

On this clonotype: Antigen: not known.

Germline CDR1 reads DFQATT; CDR2 reads SNEGSKA (reference sequence). The CDR3 has 13 residues. V lost 2 bases to trimming and J lost 7 bases, with 14 bases between them. One entry per CDR3 protein results from TCRdb running MiXCR on the reads. This sample has under 85,000 distinct CDR3 sequences, with about 50% found just once. The specimen sequenced was cultured non-Tr1 T cells, either the whole culture or a sorted T cell fraction (not recorded which). This chain joins TRBV20-1 and TRBJ1-1; D is possibly TRBD1 (5 bases). This receptor was obtained from a human donor in good health. The CDR3 coding sequence is TGCAGTGCTAGACCTGACAGTAAAATTGAAGCTTTCTTT. Protein: CSARPDSKIEAFF.